This TCR beta chain appears in the sequencing data of a study of blood T cell repertoires in COVID-19. Study summary: Spain, Italy and the United States supplied samples that represented acute and convalescent COVID-19.

V lost 0 bases to trimming and J lost 5 bases; unmatched junction nucleotides: 3. This CDR3 has 15 amino acids. Germline CDR1 and CDR2: LGHDT and YNNKEL (reference sequence). As processed by the authors: Reference gene primer amplification gave estimated nucleated cell counts. Repertoires were generated with immunoSEQ multiplex PCR, while TCRdb's copy carries only in-frame clones and drops some. V and J calls and clone size are given by that table; D and trimming were obtained from the DNA. The top ten clones hold about 10% of a sample with 250,000 to 300,000 clones, 70% to 90% of them seen once. Sequencing was carried out using peripheral blood. The source of this sequence is a woman in her 70s with acute or convalescent COVID-19. The chain is built from TRBV3-1 (or the pseudogene TRBV3-2) and TRBJ2-1, with 8 nucleotides matching TRBD2. CDR3 sequence reads: CASSQDIGGDNEQFF. The CDR3 nucleotides read TGTGCCAGCAGCCAAGATATCGGGGGGGACAATGAGCAGTTCTTC.